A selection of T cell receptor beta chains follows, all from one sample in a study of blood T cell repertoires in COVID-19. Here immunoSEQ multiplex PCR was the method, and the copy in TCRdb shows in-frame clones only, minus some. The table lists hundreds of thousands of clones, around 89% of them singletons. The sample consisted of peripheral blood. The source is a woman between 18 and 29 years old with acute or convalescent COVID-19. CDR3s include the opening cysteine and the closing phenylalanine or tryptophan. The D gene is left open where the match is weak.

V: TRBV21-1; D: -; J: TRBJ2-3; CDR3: CASQGDTQYF
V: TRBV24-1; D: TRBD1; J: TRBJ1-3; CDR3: CATRPGTGASGNTIYF
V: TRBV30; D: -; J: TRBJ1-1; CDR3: CAWSRGGLSEAFF
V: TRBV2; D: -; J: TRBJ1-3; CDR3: CASSERRATTIYF
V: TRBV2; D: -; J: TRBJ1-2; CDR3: CASSEARDMGYTF
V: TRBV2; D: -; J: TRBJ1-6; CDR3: CASSDYPHASPLHF
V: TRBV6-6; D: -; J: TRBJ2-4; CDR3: CASSPTSTLAKNIQYF
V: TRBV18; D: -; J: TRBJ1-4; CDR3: CASSPKPGGEKLFF
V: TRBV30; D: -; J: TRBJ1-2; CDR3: CAFTRDNYGYTF
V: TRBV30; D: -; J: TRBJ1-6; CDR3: CAWSGGGANSPLHF
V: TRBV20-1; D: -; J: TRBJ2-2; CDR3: CSARPDRGAVF
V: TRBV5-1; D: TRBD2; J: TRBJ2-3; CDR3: CASSLAVQGTDTQYF
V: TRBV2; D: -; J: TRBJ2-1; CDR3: CASTGYGGSYNEQFF
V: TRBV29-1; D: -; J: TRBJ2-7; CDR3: CSVVTEAYEQYF
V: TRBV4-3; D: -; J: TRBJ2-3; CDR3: CASSQDHSRDTQYF
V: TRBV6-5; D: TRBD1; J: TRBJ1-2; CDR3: CASSFLQGANYGYTF
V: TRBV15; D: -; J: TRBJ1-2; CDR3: CATSRDLATGLNYGYTF
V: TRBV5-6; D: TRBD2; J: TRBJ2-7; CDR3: CASSLEAGGPYEQYF
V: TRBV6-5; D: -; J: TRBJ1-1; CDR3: CATIQGRAFF
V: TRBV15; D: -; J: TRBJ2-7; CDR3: CATSSRTVPSEQYF
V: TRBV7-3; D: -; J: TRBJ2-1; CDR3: CASSPQGPWNEQFF
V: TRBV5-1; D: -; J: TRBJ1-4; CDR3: CASSLVSQGGNEKLFF